The entry that follows covers one T cell receptor (beta chain) sequence. Its specificity is not known. Naive-designated CD8 cells lacked CD45RO, were positively enriched for CCR7, and omitted terminally differentiated effector memory CD45RA+ cells. This CDR3 is built from 15 residues. The J segment lost 2 bases and the V segment lost 7 bases, leaving 9 bases of the junction unmatched. In germline, CDR1 is MNHNS, CDR2 SASEGT. This sample is part of a study of shared clonotypes between healthy human individuals. Study-wide points: Shared clonotypes: 4.5% to 6.5% naive CD4, approximately 3.4% naive CD8, about 2.4% memory CD4, 0.4% to 0.5% memory CD8. As a rule, naive subsets had a larger estimated richness than memory subsets. Relative to their counterparts shared across all four donors, non-shared clonotypes exhibited diminished generation probabilities.

Profiled with immunoSEQ multiplex PCR; TCRdb holds only in-frame clones, not every one. This sample carries some 1,900,000 clones, about 94% of them seen once, and the ten largest clones take 0.9% to 1.5%. The receptor comes from a man younger than 30 in good health. The source material was naive CD8+ T cells sorted from blood. The chain carries TRBV6-1 and TRBJ2-5, with TRBD1 identical over 8 bases. Written as DNA, the CDR3 is TGTGCCAGCACGGTTTTGGGGACAGGTCAAGAGACCCAGTACTTC. Protein sequence: CASTVLGTGQETQYF.